Given below is one TCR beta chain in context. TCRdb's copy holds only in-frame clones and misses some; the assay was immunoSEQ multiplex PCR. The repertoire includes tens of thousands of clones, roughly 84% of them detected once, and about 1.5% sits in the top ten. This record belongs to a study of PD-L1 blockade in urothelial cancer. Across the whole study: Patients went on atezolizumab in about 2014, receiving 1,200 mg intravenously every 3 weeks. Individuals in the cohort had been given 0 to 3 earlier chemotherapy regimens. The analyses of blood took place 3 weeks (second dose) and 6 weeks after treatment start. Blood yielded a median of around 150,000 T cells per sample.

As to time point: peripheral blood 6 weeks after treatment start. This TCR was recovered from a man in his 70s with urothelial cancer. The sequencing used PBMCs, collected around atezolizumab (anti-PD-L1) treatment.

The CDR3, as DNA: TGTGCCAGCAGCTTCAGAGACAGAGCGGAGCAGTTCTTC. Encoded protein: CASSFRDRAEQFF. This chain connects TRBV7-9 to TRBJ2-1, with a tentative D call TRBD1 (5 bases). V was shortened by 3 bases and J by 10 bases, with 13 bases between the two germline ends. The germline V gene encodes CDR1 SEHNR and CDR2 FQNEAQ (reference sequence). The CDR3 runs 13 residues. Looking up the rest from reference TRBV7-9 and TRBJ2-1 gives the full variable domain: DTGVSQNPRHKITKRGQNVTFRCDPISEHNRLYWYRQTLGQGPEFLTYFQNEAQLEKSRLLSDRFSAERPKGSFSTLEIQRTEQGDSAMYLCASSFRDRAEQFFGPGTRLTVL.